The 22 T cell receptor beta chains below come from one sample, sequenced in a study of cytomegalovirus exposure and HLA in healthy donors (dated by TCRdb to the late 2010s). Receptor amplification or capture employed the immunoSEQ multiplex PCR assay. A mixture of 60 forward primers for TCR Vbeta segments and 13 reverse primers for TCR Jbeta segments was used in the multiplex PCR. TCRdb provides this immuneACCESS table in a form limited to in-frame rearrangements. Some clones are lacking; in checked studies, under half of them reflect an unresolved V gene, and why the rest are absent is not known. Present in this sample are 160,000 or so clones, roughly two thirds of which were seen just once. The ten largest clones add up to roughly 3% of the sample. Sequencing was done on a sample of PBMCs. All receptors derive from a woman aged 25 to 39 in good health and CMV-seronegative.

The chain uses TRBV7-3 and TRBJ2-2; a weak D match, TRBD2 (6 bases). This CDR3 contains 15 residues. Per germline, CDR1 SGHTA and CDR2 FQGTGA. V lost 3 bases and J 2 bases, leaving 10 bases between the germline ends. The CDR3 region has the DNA TGTGCCAGCAGCTTTAGCGGACCAAACACCGGGGAGCTGTTTTTT. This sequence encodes CASSFSGPNTGELFF. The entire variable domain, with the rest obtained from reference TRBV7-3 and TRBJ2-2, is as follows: GAGVSQTPSNKVTEKGKYVELRCDPISGHTALYWYRQSLGQGPEFLIYFQGTGAADDSGLPNDRFFAVRPEGSVSTLKIQRTERGDSAVYLCASSFSGPNTGELFFGEGSRLTVL.

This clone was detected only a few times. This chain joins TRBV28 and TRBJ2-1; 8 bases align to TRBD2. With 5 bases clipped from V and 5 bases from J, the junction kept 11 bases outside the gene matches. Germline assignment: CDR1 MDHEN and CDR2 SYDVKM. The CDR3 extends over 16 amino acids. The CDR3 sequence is CASSTIRTSWNNEQFF. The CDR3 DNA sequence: TGTGCCAGCAGTACTATCCGGACTAGCTGGAACAATGAGCAGTTCTTC.

CDR3: CASSSNPQGGTEAFF. The CDR3 coding sequence is TGTGCCAGCAGCTCGAACCCCCAGGGTGGAACTGAAGCTTTCTTT. The rearrangement links TRBV7-3 to TRBJ1-1, with D possibly matching TRBD1 (5 bases). This CDR3 has 15 residues. Trimming left V 4 bases short and J 5 bases short, with 17 bases between. Per the germline V gene, CDR1 is SGHTA and CDR2 is FQGTGA.

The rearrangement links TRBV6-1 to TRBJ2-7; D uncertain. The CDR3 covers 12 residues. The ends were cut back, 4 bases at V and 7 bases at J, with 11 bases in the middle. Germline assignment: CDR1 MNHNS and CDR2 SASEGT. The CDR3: CASSGAVQEQYF. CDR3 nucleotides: TGTGCCAGCAGTGGGGCAGTTCAGGAGCAGTACTTC.

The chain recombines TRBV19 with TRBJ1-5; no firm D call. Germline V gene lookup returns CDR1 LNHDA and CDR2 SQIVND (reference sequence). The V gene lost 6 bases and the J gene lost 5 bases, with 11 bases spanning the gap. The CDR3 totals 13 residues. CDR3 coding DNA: TGTGCCAGTAGACGGGTTGTAGATCAGCCCCAGCATTTT. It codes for CASRRVVDQPQHF.

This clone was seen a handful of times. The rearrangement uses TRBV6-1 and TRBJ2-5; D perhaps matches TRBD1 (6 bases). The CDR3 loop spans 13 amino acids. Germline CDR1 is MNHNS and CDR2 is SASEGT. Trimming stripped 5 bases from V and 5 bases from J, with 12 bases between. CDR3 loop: CASSFTGMETQYF. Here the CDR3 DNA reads TGTGCCAGCAGTTTTACAGGGATGGAGACCCAGTACTTC.

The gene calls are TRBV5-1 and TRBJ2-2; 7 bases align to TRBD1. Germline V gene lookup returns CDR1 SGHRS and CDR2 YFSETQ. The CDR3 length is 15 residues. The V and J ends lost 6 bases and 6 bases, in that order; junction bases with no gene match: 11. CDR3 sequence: CASTRGTLSPGELFF. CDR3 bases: TGCGCCAGCACCAGGGGGACCCTAAGTCCCGGGGAGCTGTTTTTT.

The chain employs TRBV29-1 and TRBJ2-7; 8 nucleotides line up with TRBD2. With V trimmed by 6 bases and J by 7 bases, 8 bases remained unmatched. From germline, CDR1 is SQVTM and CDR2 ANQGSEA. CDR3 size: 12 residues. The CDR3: CSVWGSGDEQYF. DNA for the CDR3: TGCAGCGTATGGGGTAGCGGGGATGAGCAGTACTTC.

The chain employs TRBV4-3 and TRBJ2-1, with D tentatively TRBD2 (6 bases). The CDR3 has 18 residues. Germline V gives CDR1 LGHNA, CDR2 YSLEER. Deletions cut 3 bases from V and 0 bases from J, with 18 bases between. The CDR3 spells CASSHLWDSSSSYNEQFF. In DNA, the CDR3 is TGCGCCAGCAGCCACCTATGGGACTCCTCTAGCTCCTACAATGAGCAGTTCTTC.

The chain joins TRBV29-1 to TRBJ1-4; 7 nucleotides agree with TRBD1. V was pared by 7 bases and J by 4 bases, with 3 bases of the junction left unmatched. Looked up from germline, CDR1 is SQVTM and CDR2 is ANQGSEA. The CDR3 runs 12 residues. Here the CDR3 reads CSGGGHNEKLFF. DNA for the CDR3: TGCAGCGGAGGGGGCCATAATGAAAAACTGTTTTTT.

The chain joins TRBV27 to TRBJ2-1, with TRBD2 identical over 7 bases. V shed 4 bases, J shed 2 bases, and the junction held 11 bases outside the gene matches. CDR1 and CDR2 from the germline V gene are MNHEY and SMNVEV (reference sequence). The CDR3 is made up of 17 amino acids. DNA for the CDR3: TGTGCCAGCAGTTCTTGGGGAGGGCGGACGCCCTACAATGAGCAGTTCTTC. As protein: CASSSWGGRTPYNEQFF.

The CDR3 DNA is TGTGCCAGCAGCCCATTGGACAACCCTTTCACAGATACGCAGTATTTT. Protein sequence: CASSPLDNPFTDTQYF. This sequence joins TRBV9 and TRBJ2-3; D may be TRBD1 (5 bases). The CDR3 spans 16 residues. The germline V gene encodes CDR1 SGDLS and CDR2 YYNGEE. Trimming took 4 bases from V and 2 from J, leaving 17 bases between them. Combining the CDR3 with reference TRBV9 and TRBJ2-3 gives the whole variable domain DSGVTQTPKHLITATGQRVTLRCSPRSGDLSVYWYQQSLDQGLQFLIQYYNGEERAKGNILERFSAQQFPDLHSELNLSSLELGDSALYFCASSPLDNPFTDTQYFGPGTRLTVL.

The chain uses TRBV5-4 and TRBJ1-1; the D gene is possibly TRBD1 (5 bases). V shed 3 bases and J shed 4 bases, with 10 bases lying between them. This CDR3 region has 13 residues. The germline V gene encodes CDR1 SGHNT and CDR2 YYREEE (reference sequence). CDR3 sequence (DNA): TGTGCCAGCAGCTCCAGGGTTGGCACTGAAGCTTTCTTT. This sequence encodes CASSSRVGTEAFF.

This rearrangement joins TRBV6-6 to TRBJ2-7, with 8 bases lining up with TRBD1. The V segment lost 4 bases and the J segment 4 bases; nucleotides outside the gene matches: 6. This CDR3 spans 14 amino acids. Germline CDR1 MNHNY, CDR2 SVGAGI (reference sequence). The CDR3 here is CASSLIQGVYEQYF. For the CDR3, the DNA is TGTGCCAGCAGTTTAATACAGGGGGTGTACGAGCAGTACTTC.

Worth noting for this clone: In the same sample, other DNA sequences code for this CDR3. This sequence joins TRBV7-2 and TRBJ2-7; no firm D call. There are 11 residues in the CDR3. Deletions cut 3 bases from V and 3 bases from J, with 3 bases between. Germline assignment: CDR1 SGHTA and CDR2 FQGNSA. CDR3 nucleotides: TGTGCCAGCAGCTTCAACTACGAGCAGTACTTC. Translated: CASSFNYEQYF.

The CDR3 loop reads CASRSDREQYF. The CDR3 DNA reads as TGTGCCAGCAGGTCAGACAGGGAGCAGTACTTC. The J gene is TRBJ2-7, the V gene TRBV7-9; D is possibly TRBD1 (6 bases). The CDR3 length is 11 residues. The germline V gene has CDR1 SEHNR and CDR2 FQNEAQ (reference sequence). V lost 6 bases, J lost 7 bases, and 10 bases lay in between.

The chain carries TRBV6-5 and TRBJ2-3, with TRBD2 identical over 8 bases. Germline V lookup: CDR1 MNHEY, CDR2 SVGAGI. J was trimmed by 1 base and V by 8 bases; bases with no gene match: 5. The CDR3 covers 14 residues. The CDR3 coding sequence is TGTGCCAGCGGCCCAGCGGGGGGCACAGATACGCAGTATTTT. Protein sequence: CASGPAGGTDTQYF.

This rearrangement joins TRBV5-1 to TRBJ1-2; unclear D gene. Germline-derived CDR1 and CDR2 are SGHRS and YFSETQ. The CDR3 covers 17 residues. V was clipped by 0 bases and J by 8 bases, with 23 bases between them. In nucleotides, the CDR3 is TGCGCCAGCAGCTTGGTTTATAAAGTGGAGGGAGAGGAAGGCTACACCTTC. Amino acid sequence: CASSLVYKVEGEEGYTF.

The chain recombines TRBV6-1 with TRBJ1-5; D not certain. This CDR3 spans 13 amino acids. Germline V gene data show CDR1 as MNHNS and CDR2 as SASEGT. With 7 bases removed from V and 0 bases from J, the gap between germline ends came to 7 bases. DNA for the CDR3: TGTGCCAGCACGGAGAATAGCAATCAGCCCCAGCATTTT. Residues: CASTENSNQPQHF.

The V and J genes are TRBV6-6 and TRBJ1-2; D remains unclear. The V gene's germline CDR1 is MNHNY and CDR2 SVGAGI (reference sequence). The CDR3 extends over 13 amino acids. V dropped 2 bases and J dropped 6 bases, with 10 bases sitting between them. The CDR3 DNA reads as TGTGCCAGCAGTTACGCGGCAGCGGATGGCTACACCTTC. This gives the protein CASSYAAADGYTF.

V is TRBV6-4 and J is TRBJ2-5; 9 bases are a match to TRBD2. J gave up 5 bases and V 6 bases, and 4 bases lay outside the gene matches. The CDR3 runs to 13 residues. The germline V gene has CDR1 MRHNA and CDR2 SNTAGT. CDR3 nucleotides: TGTGCCAGCAGACGACTAGCGGATGAGACCCAGTACTTC. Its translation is CASRRLADETQYF.

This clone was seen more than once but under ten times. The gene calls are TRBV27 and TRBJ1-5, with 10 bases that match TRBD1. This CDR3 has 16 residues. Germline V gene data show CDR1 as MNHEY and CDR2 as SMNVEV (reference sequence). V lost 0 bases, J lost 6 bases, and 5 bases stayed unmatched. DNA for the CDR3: TGTGCCAGCAGTTTATCGAGGGGACAGGGGTCTCAGCCCCAGCATTTT. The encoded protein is CASSLSRGQGSQPQHF.